Shown below are 27 T cell receptor beta chains from a single sample sequenced in a study of T cell responses to AZD1222 COVID-19 vaccine. The assay was immunoSEQ multiplex PCR, and TCRdb's table has in-frame clones only and misses some. This repertoire shows fewer than 70,000 clones, roughly 80% found once; its top ten account for less than 4.5%. Sample: peripheral blood, taken 28 days after the second AZD1222 dose. These receptors all come from an adult who received the AZD1222 COVID-19 vaccine.

This clone appeared once. The chain carries TRBV28 and TRBJ1-2, with 7 bases that match TRBD1. Germline CDR1 reads MDHEN; CDR2 reads SYDVKM. Trimming cost V 8 bases and J 8 bases; bases outside gene matches: 14. The CDR3 is made up of 14 amino acids. This CDR3 is CASRSRGGEGGYTF. CDR3 nucleotides: TGTGCCAGCCGGAGTCGAGGGGGCGAAGGCGGCTACACCTTC.

The rearrangement links TRBV28 to TRBJ1-3; perhaps TRBD1 as D (5 bases). The CDR3 covers 11 residues. CDR1 and CDR2 from the germline V gene are MDHEN and SYDVKM. V lost 9 bases to trimming and J lost 8 bases, with 11 bases between them. The CDR3 DNA follows: TGTGCCAGTAGTGGAGGGGACACCATATATTTT. This encodes CASSGGDTIYF.

This chain joins TRBV28 and TRBJ1-6; TRBD1 matches at 8 bases. V lost 6 bases, J lost 2 bases, and 6 bases stayed unmatched. Germline CDR1 and CDR2: MDHEN and SYDVKM. CDR3 length: 16 residues. For the CDR3, the DNA is TGTGCCAGCAGATCACAGGGGGGCACCTATAATTCACCCCTCCACTTT. This sequence encodes CASRSQGGTYNSPLHF.

This rearrangement joins TRBV3-1 (or the pseudogene TRBV3-2) to TRBJ1-5; maybe TRBD1 (6 bases). The CDR3 runs to 15 residues. Germline assignment: CDR1 LGHDT and CDR2 YNNKEL (reference sequence). The germline V and J ends were trimmed by 1 base and 7 bases, with 14 bases remaining between them. The DNA for the CDR3 is TGTGCCAGCAGCCAAGGCGCCACAGGGTACCAGCCCCAGCATTTT. Translation: CASSQGATGYQPQHF.

The chain joins TRBV12-3 or TRBV12-4 to TRBJ1-2; D gene unclear. The V gene lost 5 bases and the J gene lost 7 bases, with 14 bases spanning the gap. This CDR3 has 13 residues. The CDR3 DNA reads TGTGCCAGCAGTCCCACCGAGAGGGCTGGCTACACCTTC. This gives the protein CASSPTERAGYTF.

V usage is TRBV5-1 and J usage is TRBJ2-7; tentative D call: TRBD1 (6 bases). V gave up 0 bases and J gave up 4 bases, with 14 bases separating them. The germline gives CDR1 SGHRS, CDR2 YFSETQ. This CDR3 is 15 amino acids long. CDR3 nucleotides: TGCGCCAGCAGCTTGGAACTAGGGACAACTTACGAGCAGTACTTC. Residues: CASSLELGTTYEQYF. Supplemented by reference TRBV5-1 and TRBJ2-7, the full variable domain reads KAGVTQTPRYLIKTRGQQVTLSCSPISGHRSVSWYQQTPGQGLQFLFEYFSETQRNKGNFPGRFSGRQFSNSRSEMNVSTLELGDSALYLCASSLELGTTYEQYFGPGTRLTVT.

The chain couples TRBV29-1 to TRBJ1-1; D gene ambiguous. The CDR3 totals 13 residues. V was trimmed by 5 bases and J by 3 bases, leaving 13 bases between them. CDR1 and CDR2 (germline): SQVTM, ANQGSEA. CDR3 residues: CSVKEGGDTEAFF. CDR3 coding DNA: TGCAGCGTTAAGGAGGGTGGGGACACTGAAGCTTTCTTT.

This clone has only one observation. The chain links TRBV4-3 to TRBJ2-4; 10 bases line up with TRBD1. The CDR3 is 19 amino acids. Germline CDR1 LGHNA, CDR2 YSLEER. V shed 3 bases and J 3 bases; nucleotides not matched to a gene: 14. The CDR3 coding sequence is TGCGCCAGCAGCCAGGGGACAGGGGCGCCTGGCTGGGGCAAAAACATTCAGTACTTC. Translating gives CASSQGTGAPGWGKNIQYF.

J is TRBJ1-6 and V is TRBV3-1 (or the pseudogene TRBV3-2); unclear D gene. The CDR3 spans 15 residues. Trimming stripped 2 bases from V and 5 bases from J, with 10 bases between. Per the germline V gene, CDR1 is LGHDT and CDR2 is YNNKEL (reference sequence). The CDR3 DNA reads TGTGCCAGCAGCCAAATGGGAGGGAATAATTCACCCCTCCACTTT. It encodes CASSQMGGNNSPLHF.

The chain joins TRBV28 to TRBJ2-3; a weak D match, TRBD1 (6 bases). In germline, CDR1 is MDHEN, CDR2 SYDVKM. Deletions cut 3 bases from V and 2 bases from J, with 12 bases between. This CDR3 contains 15 residues. As DNA, the CDR3 is TGTGCCAGCAGTTTCCGGGACATCAACACAGATACGCAGTATTTT. Translation: CASSFRDINTDTQYF.

This clone was counted once. The CDR3 DNA sequence: TGCGCCAGCAGCTTGAAGGGACAGGGTAACACCGGGGAGCTGTTTTTT. Translating it yields CASSLKGQGNTGELFF. V gene TRBV5-1 combines with J gene TRBJ2-2, with 9 bases matching TRBD1. V lost 1 base, J lost 2 bases, and 3 bases stayed unmatched. The CDR3 totals 16 residues. Germline V lookup: CDR1 SGHRS, CDR2 YFSETQ. Complete variable domain (other parts from reference TRBV5-1 and TRBJ2-2): KAGVTQTPRYLIKTRGQQVTLSCSPISGHRSVSWYQQTPGQGLQFLFEYFSETQRNKGNFPGRFSGRQFSNSRSEMNVSTLELGDSALYLCASSLKGQGNTGELFFGEGSRLTVL.

The chain couples TRBV6-5 to TRBJ2-4; TRBD1 matches 9 bases. The junction had 8 bases not matched to a gene; V was cut back by 11 bases and J by 9 bases. The V gene's germline CDR1 is MNHEY and CDR2 SVGAGI. This CDR3 is built from 12 residues. CDR3: CALRTGESIQYF. The DNA for the CDR3 is TGTGCCTTAAGGACAGGGGAGAGCATTCAGTACTTC.

This clone was observed once. The chain has TRBV28 and TRBJ1-5; no firm D call. The V end was cut by 2 bases, the J end by 1 base, with 12 bases between. Looked up from germline, CDR1 is MDHEN and CDR2 is SYDVKM. This CDR3 is 16 amino acids long. Here the CDR3 DNA reads TGTGCCAGCAGTTTACCTACAAGCCTCAGCAATCAGCCCCAGCATTTT. This gives the protein CASSLPTSLSNQPQHF.

The J gene is TRBJ1-1, the V gene TRBV10-1; D remains unclear. The CDR3 covers 13 residues. V was trimmed by 9 bases and J by 1 base, leaving 12 bases between them. The germline CDR1 and CDR2 sequences are WNHNN and SYGVQD (reference sequence). The CDR3, as DNA: TGCGCCAGTCAAGTCACCCCGAACACTGAAGCTTTCTTT. It is translated as CASQVTPNTEAFF.

The chain carries TRBV12-3 or TRBV12-4 and TRBJ1-1; a possible D gene is TRBD1 (5 bases). The length of the CDR3 is 13 residues. V was pared by 6 bases and J by 11 bases, with 19 bases between. This CDR3 is CASSLTGGNWAFF. CDR3 nucleotides: TGTGCCAGCAGCCTGACCGGGGGAAATTGGGCTTTCTTT.

The V gene is TRBV28, the J gene TRBJ2-1, with a weak D call TRBD2 (6 bases). Trimming pared 6 bases from V and 5 bases from J, leaving 20 bases between. The CDR3 sequence is 16 residues long. From germline, CDR1 is MDHEN and CDR2 SYDVKM. CDR3 sequence reads: CASSLHLGRGNNEQFF. The CDR3 DNA follows: TGTGCCAGCAGCCTCCACCTTGGCCGGGGGAACAATGAGCAGTTCTTC.

The chain links TRBV7-6 to TRBJ2-2, with 10 bases that match TRBD1. The CDR3 sequence is 15 residues long. From germline, CDR1 is SGHVS and CDR2 FNYEAQ. Trimming took 6 bases from V and 2 from J; bases not matched to a gene: 3. The CDR3 spells CASSRTGGNTGELFF. As DNA, the CDR3 is TGTGCCAGCAGTAGGACAGGGGGAAACACCGGGGAGCTGTTTTTT. Full variable domain (rest looked up from reference TRBV7-6 and TRBJ2-2): GAGVSQSPRYKVTKRGQDVALRCDPISGHVSLYWYRQALGQGPEFLTYFNYEAQQDKSGLPNDRFSAERPEGSISTLTIQRTEQRDSAMYRCASSRTGGNTGELFFGEGSRLTVL.

The chain employs TRBV18 and TRBJ1-4; D uncertain. Trimming took 5 bases from V and 12 from J, leaving 31 bases between them. Germline lookup yields CDR1 KGHSH and CDR2 LQKENI. The CDR3 spans 18 residues. CDR3: CASSSSITSETYVTELFF. CDR3 sequence (DNA): TGTGCCAGCTCATCCTCAATAACCTCGGAGACTTACGTGACGGAACTGTTTTTT.

This chain joins TRBV5-1 and TRBJ2-6; 12 positions match TRBD1. This CDR3 is 17 amino acids long. The ends lost 4 bases at V and 3 bases at J; junction bases unmatched: 5. CDR1 is SGHRS, CDR2 YFSETQ, per germline. The CDR3 DNA reads TGCGCCAGCAGCATGGGACAGGGGGCTGGTGGGGCCAACGTCCTGACTTTC. This encodes CASSMGQGAGGANVLTF.

The rearrangement links TRBV7-2 to TRBJ2-7; TRBD1 matches 11 bases. With V trimmed by 4 bases and J by 7 bases, 9 bases remained unmatched. The CDR3 has 15 residues. Looked up from germline, CDR1 is SGHTA and CDR2 is FQGNSA. DNA of the CDR3: TGTGCCAGCAGCTCCTTCTCGGGACAGGGGGGAGAGCAGTACTTC. The encoded protein is CASSSFSGQGGEQYF.

This chain joins TRBV2 and TRBJ1-2, with D tentatively TRBD1 (6 bases). The ends were cut back, 5 bases at V and 2 bases at J, with 9 bases in the middle. This CDR3 is 13 amino acids long. Germline V gene sequence: CDR1 SNHLY, CDR2 FYNNEI. The CDR3 sequence: CASSLDRNYGYTF. The CDR3 nucleotides read TGTGCCAGCAGTCTTGACAGGAACTATGGCTACACCTTC.

The chain uses TRBV18 and TRBJ1-2, with TRBD1 as a possible D gene (6 bases). Germline assignment: CDR1 KGHSH and CDR2 LQKENI. CDR3 length: 13 residues. The V and J ends lost 3 bases and 8 bases respectively, with 13 bases between them. The CDR3 is CASSPAGAEGYTF. CDR3 in DNA: TGTGCCAGCTCACCGGCGGGGGCCGAGGGCTACACCTTC.

This clone was found a few times. The chain recombines TRBV28 with TRBJ2-7; D is unresolved. Trimming took off 5 bases at V and 6 bases at J, with 17 bases between the two ends. The V gene's germline CDR1 is MDHEN and CDR2 SYDVKM. The CDR3 consists of 14 residues. Written as DNA, the CDR3 is TGTGCCAGCAGTCTAACTACAATTCCTTGCGAGCAGTACTTC. This encodes CASSLTTIPCEQYF.

This CDR3 is CASSLHVNTEAFF. In DNA form, the CDR3 reads TGTGCCAGCAGCCTACATGTGAACACTGAAGCTTTCTTT. The rearrangement links TRBV6-2 or TRBV6-3 to TRBJ1-1; no reliable D call. This CDR3 is 13 amino acids long. Germline V lookup: CDR1 MNHEY, CDR2 SVGEGT. V gave up 6 bases and J gave up 0 bases, with 8 bases separating them.

The rearrangement links TRBV7-9 to TRBJ1-2; no clear D. CDR3 length: 13 residues. V lost 2 bases and J 13 bases, leaving 17 bases between the germline ends. Germline CDR1 SEHNR, CDR2 FQNEAQ (reference sequence). DNA for the CDR3: TGTGCCAGCAGCTTACGGACGGCTGGCCTCCCCACCTTC. Translated: CASSLRTAGLPTF.

This sequence joins TRBV10-3 and TRBJ1-2; D is undetermined. In germline, CDR1 is ENHRY, CDR2 SYGVKD. V was clipped by 6 bases and J by 3 bases, with 23 bases between them. The CDR3 runs to 17 residues. This CDR3 reads CAISHAPDPKMDYGYTF. The DNA for the CDR3 is TGTGCCATCAGCCATGCCCCAGACCCGAAAATGGACTATGGCTACACCTTC.

This clone appeared a few times. V is TRBV28 and J is TRBJ1-1; D remains unclear. This CDR3 is built from 16 residues. Germline CDR1 MDHEN, CDR2 SYDVKM. V lost 5 bases and J lost 6, with 22 bases in between. The CDR3 spells CASSDGDWPWSAEAFF. In DNA, the CDR3 is TGTGCCAGCAGTGACGGTGATTGGCCCTGGAGTGCTGAAGCTTTCTTT.